This T cell receptor (beta chain) was captured by sequencing in a study of blood T cell repertoires in COVID-19 (dated by TCRdb to 2019 to 2021). Regarding the research as a whole: Samples from collaborators originated in the United States, Italy and Spain and spanned both the acute and convalescent phases of COVID-19. The prospective study material was composed of cDNA or gDNA derived from T cells, B-cell-depleted T cells, or PBMCs. Subjects who had been exposed to COVID-19, were actively infected with it, or had recovered from it provided the deeply sampled blood TCRbeta repertoires that made up the dataset. A freely available public database, intended as a resource for researchers studying the immune response to SARS-CoV-2, is where the repertoires were released. The samples were drawn from the first 160 participants of the ongoing ImmuneRACE study and from under 1,500 subjects provided by 6 global collaborators. A de-identified subject ID, COVID-19 status, age in years and sex were almost always included in the sample metadata. Where available, HLA class I and class II types were taken from metadata supplied by the sample provider and were not determined by assay-based typing. The investigation overall reported the following: The quantity of clinical and demographic metadata differed by source and by participant and was supplied without curation.

Turning to this clone: The target of this receptor is not known. Nothing much larger sits one base from this clone, and base qualities are not available.

Enrolling through a virtual design, the prospective study's participants ranged in age from roughly 18 to 95 years and lived across some 22 United States geographic areas. In the prospective study, cohorts were assigned on the basis of participant-reported clinical history obtained from a screening survey and a study questionnaire. ImmuneRACE Cohort 3 recovered participants were defined by two consecutive negative NP/OP PCR tests, healthcare professional clearance, or symptom resolution. Mobile phlebotomists in the prospective study collected whole blood, serum and a nasopharyngeal or oropharyngeal swab from every participant. Over a roughly two-month period, participants in the prospective study had the option of providing additional blood draws and questionnaires. Blood samples from the prospective study were shipped frozen or at room temperature prior to DNA extraction. The immunoSEQ Assay, a bias-controlled multiplex PCR, was used to amplify TCRbeta CDR3 regions from genomic DNA. The original pipeline was this. Nucleated cell counts per sample were estimated from amplification of reference gene primers within the assay. To quantify the absolute abundance of each unique TCRbeta CDR3 rearrangement, sequence reads were collapsed and filtered. For each sample, productive Simpson clonality was calculated as the square root of Simpson's diversity index over productive rearrangements. TCRdb carries this immuneACCESS record with in-frame sequences only. Its versions omit some clonotypes, under half of them owing to an unresolved V gene in the studies checked, with the rest unexplained. The V and J calls and clone size were taken over from that table, and D and trimming were inferred from the DNA. For this sample there are 200,000 to 250,000 clones; 84% appear just once. 5.5% to 7.5% of the sample goes to the ten largest clones.

Trimming leaves V shorter by 2 bases and J shorter by 4 bases, with the junction holding 6 bases beyond the gene matches. From the germline V gene, CDR1 is MNHEY and CDR2 is SVGAGI. From the cysteine up to the phenylalanine, the CDR3 has a length of 16 residues. The CDR3 DNA has 48 bases and is translated from base 1. The sequencing sample was made of PBMCs or T cells enriched from blood (not recorded which). Here the chain combines TRBV6-5 and TRBJ2-1; 9 of the junction bases match TRBD1. This sequence was found in a woman aged 40 to 50 who had recovered from COVID-19. This receptor has the CDR3 CASSYGVGTGYNEQFF. The bases are TGTGCCAGCAGTTACGGCGTAGGGACAGGGTACAATGAGCAGTTCTTC.